This entry lists 13 T cell receptor beta chains sequenced from one sample in a study of T cells in Graves' hyperthyroidism and ophthalmopathy. Authors of the study amplified TCR beta CDR3 regions from RNA transcripts. RT-PCR in the first round (using the HTBI primer set) targeted the TCR CDR3. A single record per CDR3 protein comes from TCRdb applying MiXCR to the multiplex PCR reads. The sample consists of a few hundred thousand distinct CDR3 sequences, around 25% of them appearing once. Material: blood. The source of these receptors is a man aged 45-65 years with Graves' hyperthyroidism.

This clonotype was counted only a few times. The chain joins TRBV3-1 to TRBJ2-2, with 13 nucleotides matching TRBD2. Germline lookup yields CDR1 LGHDT and CDR2 YNNKEL (reference sequence). The CDR3 runs 18 residues. The V segment lost 3 bases and the J segment 7 bases; nucleotides outside the gene matches: 11. The CDR3 bases are TGTGCCAGCAGCCACCATGCGTTAGGACTAGCGGGAGTCGGGGAGCTGTTTTTT. The encoded protein is CASSHHALGLAGVGELFF. Together with reference TRBV3-1 and TRBJ2-2, the CDR3 gives the full variable domain: DTAVSQTPKYLVTQMGNDKSIKCEQNLGHDTMYWYKQDSKKFLKIMFSYNNKELIINETVPNRFSPKSPDKAHLNLHINSLELGDSAVYFCASSHHALGLAGVGELFFGEGSRLTVL.

The CDR3 nucleotides are TGTGCCAGCTCACGGACTAGCGGGAATGGGAATGAGCAGTTCTTC. This gives the protein CASSRTSGNGNEQFF. The chain combines TRBV18 with TRBJ2-1; 12 positions agree with TRBD2. Per germline, CDR1 KGHSH and CDR2 LQKENI. The trim removed 4 bases at V and 7 bases at J, leaving 5 bases unmatched. CDR3 length equals 15 residues.

The chain has TRBV7-3 and TRBJ2-7, with 7 bases that match TRBD2. This CDR3 region has 14 residues. The junction had 8 bases not matched to a gene; V was cut back by 4 bases and J by 5 bases. Germline lookup yields CDR1 SGHTA and CDR2 FQGTGA. DNA for the CDR3: TGTGCCAGCAGCTCCGGGGGAGGGTTAGACGAGCAGTACTTC. Encoded protein: CASSSGGGLDEQYF.

This clonotype has a count of ten or more. This rearrangement joins TRBV6-6 to TRBJ2-7, with a possible D match to TRBD2 (6 bases). The germline gives CDR1 MNHNY, CDR2 SVGAGI (reference sequence). The V gene lost 2 bases and the J gene lost 1 base, with 12 bases spanning the gap. The CDR3 has 15 amino acids. The CDR3 spells CASSYGAGGSYEQYF. Written as DNA, the CDR3 is TGTGCCAGCAGTTACGGGGCCGGAGGGTCCTACGAGCAGTACTTC.

This clonotype has ten or more counts. The J gene is TRBJ1-2, the V gene TRBV27; D remains ambiguous. Germline CDR1 is MNHEY and CDR2 is SMNVEV (reference sequence). This CDR3 spans 15 amino acids. The V end lost 4 bases, the J end lost 2 bases, and 14 bases lay between the germline ends. The CDR3 DNA is TGTGCCAGCAGTTCCGGTGTTGGGTGGAACTATGGCTACACCTTC. It specifies CASSSGVGWNYGYTF.

The rearrangement links TRBV24-1 to TRBJ1-2; D is unresolved. V was pared by 1 base and J by 4 bases, with 3 bases between. The length of the CDR3 is 12 residues. The germline V gene encodes CDR1 KGHDR and CDR2 SFDVKD. The CDR3 sequence: CATSDFGYGYTF. CDR3 DNA sequence: TGTGCCACCAGTGATTTTGGCTATGGCTACACCTTC.

This clonotype was observed many times. V gene TRBV20-1 combines with J gene TRBJ2-1; 14 nucleotides align to TRBD2. The CDR3 loop spans 17 amino acids. With V trimmed by 1 base and J by 8 bases, 10 bases remained unmatched. Germline V CDR1 and CDR2: DFQATT, SNEGSKA (reference sequence). CDR3 loop: CSARARNPGLAGDEQFF. The CDR3 DNA reads TGCAGTGCTAGAGCCAGAAACCCGGGACTAGCGGGAGATGAGCAGTTCTTC.

This clonotype was picked up one time. The rearrangement uses TRBV12-3 or TRBV12-4 and TRBJ2-1, with 8 bases lining up with TRBD1. V lost 4 bases to trimming and J lost 4 bases; unmatched junction nucleotides: 12. This CDR3 contains 17 residues. Here the CDR3 DNA reads TGTGCCAGCAGTTCAACGACCCGGGACAGGCTGTACAATGAGCAGTTCTTC. The encoded protein is CASSSTTRDRLYNEQFF.

The V call is TRBV24-1, the J call TRBJ2-5; D gene uncertain. The CDR3 runs to 15 residues. Germline V CDR1 and CDR2: KGHDR, SFDVKD. V gave up 0 bases and J gave up 3 bases, with 10 bases separating them. CDR3: CATSDLPGREETQYF. Here the CDR3 DNA reads TGTGCCACCAGTGATTTGCCCGGCAGAGAAGAGACCCAGTACTTC.

This clonotype was observed a handful of times. The J gene is TRBJ2-7, the V gene TRBV4-1, with 13 bases matching TRBD2. Germline lookup yields CDR1 MGHRA and CDR2 YSYEKL. The trim removed 1 base at V and 4 bases at J, leaving 7 bases unmatched. This CDR3 is 17 amino acids long. As DNA, the CDR3 is TGCGCCAGCAGCCAAGGACTAGCGGGAGGTAGTCAGTACGAGCAGTACTTC. It specifies CASSQGLAGGSQYEQYF.

This clonotype has more than one count but fewer than ten. The rearrangement uses TRBV20-1 and TRBJ1-2; 10 bases map to TRBD1. Germline CDR1 is DFQATT and CDR2 is SNEGSKA (reference sequence). This CDR3 has 14 residues. V trimming: 3 bases; J trimming: 3 bases; junction bases outside the gene matches: 4. The chain's CDR3 is CSARGDRGDYGYTF. The DNA for the CDR3 is TGCAGTGCTAGGGGGGACAGGGGTGACTATGGCTACACCTTC.

This clonotype is a singleton in its sample. The J gene is TRBJ2-1, the V gene TRBV12-3 or TRBV12-4; 8 nucleotides align to TRBD2. The CDR3 consists of 15 residues. Trimming at V came to 1 base and at J to 4 bases, leaving 3 bases not matched to a gene. Written as DNA, the CDR3 is TGTGCCAGCAGTTTAGGCGGGAGGCCTTACAATGAGCAGTTCTTC. Protein product: CASSLGGRPYNEQFF.

This clonotype was observed many times. The chain has TRBV12-3 or TRBV12-4 and TRBJ2-1; 8 positions match TRBD2. The junction had 8 bases not matched to a gene; V was cut back by 5 bases and J by 5 bases. This CDR3 region has 15 residues. DNA of the CDR3: TGTGCCAGCAGTCTACGGAGCGGGAGTAACAATGAGCAGTTCTTC. Amino acids: CASSLRSGSNNEQFF.